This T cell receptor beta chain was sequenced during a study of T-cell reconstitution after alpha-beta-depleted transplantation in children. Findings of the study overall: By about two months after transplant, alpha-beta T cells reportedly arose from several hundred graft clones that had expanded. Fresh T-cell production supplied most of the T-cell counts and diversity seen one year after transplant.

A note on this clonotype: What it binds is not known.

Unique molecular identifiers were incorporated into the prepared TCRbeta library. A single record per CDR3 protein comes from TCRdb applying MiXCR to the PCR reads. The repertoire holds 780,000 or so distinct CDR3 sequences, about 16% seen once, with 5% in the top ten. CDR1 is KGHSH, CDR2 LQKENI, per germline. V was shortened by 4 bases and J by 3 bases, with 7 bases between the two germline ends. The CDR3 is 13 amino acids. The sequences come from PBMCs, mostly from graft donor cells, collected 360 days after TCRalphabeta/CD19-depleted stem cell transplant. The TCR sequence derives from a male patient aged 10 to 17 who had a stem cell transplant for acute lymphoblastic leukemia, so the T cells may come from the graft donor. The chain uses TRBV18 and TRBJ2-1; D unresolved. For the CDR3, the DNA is TGTGCCAGCTCACTCCCTAACTACAATGAGCAGTTCTTC. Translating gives CASSLPNYNEQFF.